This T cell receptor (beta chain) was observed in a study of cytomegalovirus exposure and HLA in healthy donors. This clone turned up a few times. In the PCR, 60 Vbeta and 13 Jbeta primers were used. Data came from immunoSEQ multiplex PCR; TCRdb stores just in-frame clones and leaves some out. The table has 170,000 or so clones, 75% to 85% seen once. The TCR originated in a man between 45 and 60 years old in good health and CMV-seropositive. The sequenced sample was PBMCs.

Here the CDR3 reads CASSTPQGTLGDEQYF. The CDR3 coding sequence is TGTGCCAGTAGTACCCCCCAGGGGACATTGGGAGACGAGCAGTACTTC. The chain uses TRBV19 and TRBJ2-7; tentative D call: TRBD1 (6 bases). CDR3 length: 16 residues. Trimming removed 4 bases from V and 5 bases from J, with 21 bases in between. From germline, CDR1 is LNHDA and CDR2 SQIVND (reference sequence).